This T cell receptor (beta chain) was identified in a study of T cells in Graves' hyperthyroidism and ophthalmopathy. Whole-study results and caveats: The blood repertoire included most of the expanded thyroid clonotypes above 0.001.

J lost 4 bases, V lost 11 bases, and 14 bases had no gene match. The CDR3 covers 16 residues. The germline V gene has CDR1 LGHNA and CDR2 YSLEER. This clonotype was seen a few times. Antigen: not known. RNA transcripts yielded amplified TCR beta CDR3 regions. A first-round RT-PCR of the TCR CDR3 used the HTBI primer set. TCRdb itself ran the multiplex PCR reads through MiXCR, one entry per CDR3 protein. The table records 640,000 or so distinct CDR3 sequences, 14% to 15% of them present only once. The receptor's source is a woman in her thirties or forties with Graves' ophthalmopathy. Sample: blood. The chain recombines TRBV4-3 with TRBJ2-2, with 9 bases matching TRBD2. The DNA of the CDR3 is TGCGCCTCTCGTCTTAGCGGGAGCGTAACCACCGGGGAGCTGTTTTTT. Amino acids: CASRLSGSVTTGELFF.